This T cell receptor beta chain appears in the sequencing data of a study of technical replicates of blood from several donors. TCRdb's table, derived via immunoSEQ multiplex PCR, lists solely in-frame clones and lacks some. The sample yields 75,000 to 100,000 clones, roughly 94% seen once. The sequenced sample consisted of T cells isolated from PBMCs. The clonotype originates from a human donor in good health.

The CDR3 here is CSATGGTSGSTDTQYF. CDR3 bases: TGCAGCGCTACGGGAGGGACTAGCGGTAGCACAGATACGCAGTATTTT. This rearrangement joins TRBV29-1 to TRBJ2-3, with 11 positions matching TRBD2. Germline V gene sequence: CDR1 SQVTM, CDR2 ANQGSEA. The CDR3 extends over 16 amino acids. Germline trimming cut 7 bases from V and 0 bases from J; bases unmatched to any gene: 9.